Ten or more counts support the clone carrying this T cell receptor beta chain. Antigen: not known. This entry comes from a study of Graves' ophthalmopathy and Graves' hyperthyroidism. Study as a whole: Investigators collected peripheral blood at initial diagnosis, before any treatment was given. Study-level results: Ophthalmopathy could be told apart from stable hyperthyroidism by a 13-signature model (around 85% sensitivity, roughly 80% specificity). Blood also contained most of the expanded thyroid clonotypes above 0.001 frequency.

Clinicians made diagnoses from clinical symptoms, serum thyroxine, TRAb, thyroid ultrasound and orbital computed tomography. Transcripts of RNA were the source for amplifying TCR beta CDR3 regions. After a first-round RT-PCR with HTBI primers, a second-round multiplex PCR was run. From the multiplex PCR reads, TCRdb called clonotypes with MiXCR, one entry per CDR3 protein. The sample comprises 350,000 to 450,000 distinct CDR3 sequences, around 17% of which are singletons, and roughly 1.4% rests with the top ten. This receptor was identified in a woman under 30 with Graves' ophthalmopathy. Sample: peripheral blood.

The CDR3 sequence is CAIRQTLNTEAFF. The DNA of the CDR3 is TGTGCCATCAGACAGACTCTGAACACTGAAGCTTTCTTT. The chain carries TRBV10-3 and TRBJ1-1, with D unclear. The CDR3 is 13 residues long. Germline CDR1 and CDR2: ENHRY and SYGVKD. Deletions cut 6 bases from V and 0 bases from J, with 8 bases between.